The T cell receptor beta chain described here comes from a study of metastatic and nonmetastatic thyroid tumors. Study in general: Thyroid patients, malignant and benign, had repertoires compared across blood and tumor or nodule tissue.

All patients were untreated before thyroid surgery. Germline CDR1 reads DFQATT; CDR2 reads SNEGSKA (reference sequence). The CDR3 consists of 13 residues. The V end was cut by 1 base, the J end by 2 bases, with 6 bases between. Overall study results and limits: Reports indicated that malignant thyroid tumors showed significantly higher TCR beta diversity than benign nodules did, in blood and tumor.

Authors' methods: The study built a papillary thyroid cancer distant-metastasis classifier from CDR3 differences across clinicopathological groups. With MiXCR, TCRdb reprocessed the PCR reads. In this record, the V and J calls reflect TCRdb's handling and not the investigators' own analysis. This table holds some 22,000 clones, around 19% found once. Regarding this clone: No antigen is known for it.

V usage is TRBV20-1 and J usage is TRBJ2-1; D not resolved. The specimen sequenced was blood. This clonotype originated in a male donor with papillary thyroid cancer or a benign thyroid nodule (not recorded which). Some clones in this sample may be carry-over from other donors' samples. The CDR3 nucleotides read TGCAGTGCTAGAGTCCTGACCTACAATGAGCAGTTCTTC. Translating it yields CSARVLTYNEQFF.